This TCR beta chain emerged from a study of cytomegalovirus exposure and HLA in healthy donors. There are 14 residues in the CDR3. Germline values: CDR1 LGHNA, CDR2 YSLEER. V gave up 4 bases and J gave up 5 bases; unmatched junction bases: 2. Study-wide results and caveats: Earlier analysis looked at TCR beta V segments, and most were productive about 87% or about 30% of the time. Presence/absence analyses took donor sequencing depth as roughly uniform.

As regards this clone: No antigen is known for it.

With 60 Vbeta and 13 Jbeta primers, the PCR was carried out. The protocol was immunoSEQ multiplex PCR, while the TCRdb copy is restricted to in-frame clones and leaves out a portion. The sample lists approximately 160,000 clones; roughly 80% were seen once. The specimen was PBMCs. This clonotype was obtained from a man aged 45-65 years in good health and CMV-seropositive. The V call is TRBV4-3, the J call TRBJ2-3; 11 positions match TRBD2. Here the CDR3 DNA reads TGCGCCAGCAGCCTCCTAGCGGGGGGAGATACGCAGTATTTT. It is translated as CASSLLAGGDTQYF.